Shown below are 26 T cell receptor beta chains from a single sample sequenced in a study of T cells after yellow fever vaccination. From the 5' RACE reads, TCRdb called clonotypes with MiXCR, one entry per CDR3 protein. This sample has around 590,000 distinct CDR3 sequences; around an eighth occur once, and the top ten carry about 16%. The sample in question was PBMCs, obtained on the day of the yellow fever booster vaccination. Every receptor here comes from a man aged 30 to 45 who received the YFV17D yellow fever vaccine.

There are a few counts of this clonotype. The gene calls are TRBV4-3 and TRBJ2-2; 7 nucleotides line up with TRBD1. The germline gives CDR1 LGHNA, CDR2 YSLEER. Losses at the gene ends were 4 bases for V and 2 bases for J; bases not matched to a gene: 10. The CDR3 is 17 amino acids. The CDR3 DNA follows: TGCGCCAGCAGCCTGGTCCCGGCAGGGGGTAACACCGGGGAGCTGTTTTTT. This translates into CASSLVPAGGNTGELFF.

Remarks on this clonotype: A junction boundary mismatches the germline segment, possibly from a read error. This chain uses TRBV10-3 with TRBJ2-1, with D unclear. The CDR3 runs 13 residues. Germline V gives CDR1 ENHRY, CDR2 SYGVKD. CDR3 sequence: CATSGDSNNEQFF. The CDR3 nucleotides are TGTGCCACCTCAGGAGACTCCAACAATGAGCAGTTCTTC.

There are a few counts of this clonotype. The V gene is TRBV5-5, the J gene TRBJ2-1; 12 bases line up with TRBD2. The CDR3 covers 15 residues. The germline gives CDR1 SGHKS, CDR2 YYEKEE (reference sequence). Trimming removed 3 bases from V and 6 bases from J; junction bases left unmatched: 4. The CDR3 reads CASSWTSGTSNEQFF. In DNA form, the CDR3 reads TGTGCCAGCAGCTGGACTAGCGGGACATCCAATGAGCAGTTCTTC.

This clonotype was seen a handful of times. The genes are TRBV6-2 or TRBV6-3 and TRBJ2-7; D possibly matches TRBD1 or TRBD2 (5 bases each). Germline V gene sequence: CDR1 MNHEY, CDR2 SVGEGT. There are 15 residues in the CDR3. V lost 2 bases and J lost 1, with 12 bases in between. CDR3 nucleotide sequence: TGTGCCAGCAGTTACGGGGGTAGTACATCCTACGAGCAGTACTTC. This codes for CASSYGGSTSYEQYF.

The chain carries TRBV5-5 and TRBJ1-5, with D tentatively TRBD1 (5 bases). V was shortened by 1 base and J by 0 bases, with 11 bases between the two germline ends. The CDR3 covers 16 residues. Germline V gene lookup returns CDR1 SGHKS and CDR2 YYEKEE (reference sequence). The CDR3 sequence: CASSLTGPYSNQPQHF. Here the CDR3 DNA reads TGTGCCAGCAGCTTGACAGGACCCTATAGCAATCAGCCCCAGCATTTT.

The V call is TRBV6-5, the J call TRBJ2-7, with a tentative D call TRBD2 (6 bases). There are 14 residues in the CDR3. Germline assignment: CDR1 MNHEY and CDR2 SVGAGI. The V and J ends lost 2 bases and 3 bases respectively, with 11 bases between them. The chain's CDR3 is CASSYAGRDYEQYF. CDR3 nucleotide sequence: TGTGCCAGCAGTTACGCGGGAAGGGACTACGAGCAGTACTTC.

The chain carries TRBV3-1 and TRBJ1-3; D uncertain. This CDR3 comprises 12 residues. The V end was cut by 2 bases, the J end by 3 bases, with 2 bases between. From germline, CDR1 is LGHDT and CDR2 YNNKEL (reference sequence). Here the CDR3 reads CASSQSGNTIYF. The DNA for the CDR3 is TGTGCCAGCAGCCAAAGTGGAAACACCATATATTTT. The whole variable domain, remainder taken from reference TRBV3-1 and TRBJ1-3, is DTAVSQTPKYLVTQMGNDKSIKCEQNLGHDTMYWYKQDSKKFLKIMFSYNNKELIINETVPNRFSPKSPDKAHLNLHINSLELGDSAVYFCASSQSGNTIYFGEGSWLTVV.

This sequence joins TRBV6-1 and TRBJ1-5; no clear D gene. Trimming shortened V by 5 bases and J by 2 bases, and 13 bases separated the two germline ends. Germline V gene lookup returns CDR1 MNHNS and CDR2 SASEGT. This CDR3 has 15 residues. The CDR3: CASSSIITGNQPQHF. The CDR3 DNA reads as TGTGCCAGCAGTAGCATCATTACGGGCAATCAGCCCCAGCATTTT.

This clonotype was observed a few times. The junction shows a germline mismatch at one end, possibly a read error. CDR3 loop: CASRQAGGAGELFF. The CDR3 DNA follows: TGTGCCAGCAGGCAAGCAGGGGGCGCCGGGGAGCTGTTTTTT. V usage is TRBV3-1 and J usage is TRBJ2-2; 8 positions agree with TRBD1. CDR1 LGHDT and CDR2 YNNKEL come from the germline V gene (reference sequence). The CDR3 length is 14 residues.

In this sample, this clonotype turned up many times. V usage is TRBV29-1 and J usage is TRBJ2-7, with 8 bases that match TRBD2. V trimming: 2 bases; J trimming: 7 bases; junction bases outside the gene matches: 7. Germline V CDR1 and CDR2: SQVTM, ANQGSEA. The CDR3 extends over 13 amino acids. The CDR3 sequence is CSVEQREGLEQYF. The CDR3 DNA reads TGCAGCGTTGAACAACGGGAGGGCCTTGAGCAGTACTTC.

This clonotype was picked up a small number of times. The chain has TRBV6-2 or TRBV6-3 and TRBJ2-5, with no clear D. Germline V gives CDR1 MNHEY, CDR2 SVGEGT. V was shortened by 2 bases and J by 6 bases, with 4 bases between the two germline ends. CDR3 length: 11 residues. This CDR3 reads CASSYVKTQYF. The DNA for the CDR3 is TGTGCCAGCAGTTACGTCAAGACCCAGTACTTC.

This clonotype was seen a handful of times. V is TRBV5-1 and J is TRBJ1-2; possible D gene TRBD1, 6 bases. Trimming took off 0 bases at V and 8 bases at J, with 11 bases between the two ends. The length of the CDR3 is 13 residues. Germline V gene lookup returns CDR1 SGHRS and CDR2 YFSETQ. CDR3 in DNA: TGCGCCAGCAGCTTGGAGGCAGGGGAGGGCTACACCTTC. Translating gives CASSLEAGEGYTF.

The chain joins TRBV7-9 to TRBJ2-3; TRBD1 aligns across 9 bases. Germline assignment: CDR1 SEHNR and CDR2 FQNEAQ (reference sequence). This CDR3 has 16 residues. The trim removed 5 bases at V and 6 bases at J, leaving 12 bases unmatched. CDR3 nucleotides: TGTGCCAGCAGCAACCTGCGGGACAGGGTGCCCGATACGCAGTATTTT. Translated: CASSNLRDRVPDTQYF.

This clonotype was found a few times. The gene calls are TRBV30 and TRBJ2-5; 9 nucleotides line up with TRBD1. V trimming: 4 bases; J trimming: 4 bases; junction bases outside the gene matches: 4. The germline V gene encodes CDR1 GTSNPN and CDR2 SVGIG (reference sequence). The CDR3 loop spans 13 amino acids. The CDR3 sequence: CAWNLGQGETQYF. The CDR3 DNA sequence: TGTGCCTGGAATCTGGGACAGGGAGAGACCCAGTACTTC.

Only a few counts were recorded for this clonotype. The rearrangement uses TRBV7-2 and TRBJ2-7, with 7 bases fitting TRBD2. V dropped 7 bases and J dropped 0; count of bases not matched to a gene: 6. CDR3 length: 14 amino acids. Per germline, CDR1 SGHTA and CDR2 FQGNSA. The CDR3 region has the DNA TGTGCCAGCACCGGCGGGGGAAGCTCCTACGAGCAGTACTTC. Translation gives CASTGGGSSYEQYF.

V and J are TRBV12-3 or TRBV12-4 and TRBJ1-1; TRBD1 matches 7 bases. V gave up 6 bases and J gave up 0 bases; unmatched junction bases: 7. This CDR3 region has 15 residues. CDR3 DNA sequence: TGTGCCAGCAGATTTGACAGGGCTTTGAACACTGAAGCTTTCTTT. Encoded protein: CASRFDRALNTEAFF.

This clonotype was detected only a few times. This CDR3 is CAAPDLRGGEQFF. The DNA of the CDR3 is TGCGCCGCGCCAGATTTGCGGGGAGGGGAGCAGTTCTTC. The chain uses TRBV5-1 and TRBJ2-1; TRBD2 agrees at 7 bases. Germline values: CDR1 SGHRS, CDR2 YFSETQ. V lost 10 bases to trimming and J lost 10 bases; unmatched junction nucleotides: 14. The length of the CDR3 is 13 residues.

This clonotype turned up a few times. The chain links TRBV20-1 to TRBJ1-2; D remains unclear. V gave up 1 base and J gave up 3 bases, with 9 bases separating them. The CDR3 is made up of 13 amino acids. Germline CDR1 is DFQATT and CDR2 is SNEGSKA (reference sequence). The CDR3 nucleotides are TGCAGTGCTAGAGCCATCAGCGACTATGGCTACACCTTC. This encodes CSARAISDYGYTF.

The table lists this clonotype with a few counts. The CDR3 protein is CASSPRENEQFF. The CDR3, as DNA: TGTGCCAGCTCACCTCGGGAAAATGAGCAGTTCTTC. This chain links TRBV18 with TRBJ2-1, with D possibly being TRBD2 (5 bases). The germline V gene encodes CDR1 KGHSH and CDR2 LQKENI. The germline V and J ends were trimmed by 3 bases and 7 bases, with 7 bases remaining between them. The CDR3 is made up of 12 amino acids.

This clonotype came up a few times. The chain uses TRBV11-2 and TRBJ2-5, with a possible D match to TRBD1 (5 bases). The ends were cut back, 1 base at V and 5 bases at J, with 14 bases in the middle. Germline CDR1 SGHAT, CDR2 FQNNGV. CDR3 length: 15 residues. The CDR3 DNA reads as TGTGCCAGCAGCTTAGGCCCAGGGTTCATGGAGACCCAGTACTTC. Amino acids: CASSLGPGFMETQYF.

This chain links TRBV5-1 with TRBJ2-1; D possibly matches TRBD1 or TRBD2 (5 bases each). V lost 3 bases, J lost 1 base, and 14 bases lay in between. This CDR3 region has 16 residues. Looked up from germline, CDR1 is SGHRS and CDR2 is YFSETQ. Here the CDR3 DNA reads TGCGCCAGCAGCTCCGGGACGGTCAGTTCCTACAATGAGCAGTTCTTC. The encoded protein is CASSSGTVSSYNEQFF.

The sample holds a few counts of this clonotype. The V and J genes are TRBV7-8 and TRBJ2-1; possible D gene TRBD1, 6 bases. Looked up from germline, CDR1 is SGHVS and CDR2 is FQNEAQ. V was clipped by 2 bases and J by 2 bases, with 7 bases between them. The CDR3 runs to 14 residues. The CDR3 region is CASSLNRAYNEQFF. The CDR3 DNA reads TGTGCCAGCAGCTTAAACAGGGCCTACAATGAGCAGTTCTTC.

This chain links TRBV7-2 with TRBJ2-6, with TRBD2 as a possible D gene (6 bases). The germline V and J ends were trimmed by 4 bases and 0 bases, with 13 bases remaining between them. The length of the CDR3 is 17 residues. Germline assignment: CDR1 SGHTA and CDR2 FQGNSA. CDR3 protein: CASSSPGLNSGANVLTF. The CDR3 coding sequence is TGTGCCAGCAGCTCACCGGGACTTAACTCTGGGGCCAACGTCCTGACTTTC.

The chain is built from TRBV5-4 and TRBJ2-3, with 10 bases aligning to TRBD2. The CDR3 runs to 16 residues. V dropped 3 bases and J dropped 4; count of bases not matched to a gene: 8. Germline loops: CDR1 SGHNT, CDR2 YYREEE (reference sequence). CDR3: CASSSRAGGRPDTQYF. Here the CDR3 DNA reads TGTGCCAGCAGCTCCAGAGCGGGAGGGCGGCCAGATACGCAGTATTTT.

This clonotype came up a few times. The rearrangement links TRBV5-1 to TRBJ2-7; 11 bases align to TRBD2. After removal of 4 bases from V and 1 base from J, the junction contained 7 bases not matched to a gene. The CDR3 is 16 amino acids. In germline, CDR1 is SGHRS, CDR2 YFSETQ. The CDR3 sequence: CASSLQTSGTSYEQYF. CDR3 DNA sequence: TGCGCCAGCAGCCTCCAGACTAGCGGGACTTCCTACGAGCAGTACTTC.

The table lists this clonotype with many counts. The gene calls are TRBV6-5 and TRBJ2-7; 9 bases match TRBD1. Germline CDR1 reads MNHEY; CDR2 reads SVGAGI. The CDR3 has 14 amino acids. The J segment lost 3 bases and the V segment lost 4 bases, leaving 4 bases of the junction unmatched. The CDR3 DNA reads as TGTGCCAGCAGTTTGGGACAGGGATACTACGAGCAGTACTTC. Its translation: CASSLGQGYYEQYF.